The sequence of this TCR beta chain was determined in a study of T cells after yellow fever vaccination. Overall study results and limits: One caveat is that FACS-sorted repertoires could contain abundant clonotypes contaminating from the bulk population.

This CDR3 comprises 16 residues. V lost 9 bases, J lost 2 bases, and 7 bases stayed unmatched. The V gene's germline CDR1 is MRHNA and CDR2 SNTAGT. Each CDR3 protein gets one entry after TCRdb re-called the 5' RACE reads with MiXCR. The sample holds 30,000 to 40,000 distinct CDR3 sequences, 5% to 8.5% seen once. This specimen was PBMCs, either bulk or a sorted T-cell subset (CD4+, CD8+, memory, or dextramer-sorted; not recorded which), taken on the day of the first yellow fever vaccination. The V and J genes are TRBV6-4 and TRBJ2-3, with 14 bases matching TRBD2. The clonotype originates from a man aged 18 to 29 who received the YFV17D yellow fever vaccine. CDR3 protein: CASKSTSGGDTDTQYF. CDR3 sequence (DNA): TGTGCCAGTAAATCGACTAGCGGGGGGGACACAGATACGCAGTATTTT.